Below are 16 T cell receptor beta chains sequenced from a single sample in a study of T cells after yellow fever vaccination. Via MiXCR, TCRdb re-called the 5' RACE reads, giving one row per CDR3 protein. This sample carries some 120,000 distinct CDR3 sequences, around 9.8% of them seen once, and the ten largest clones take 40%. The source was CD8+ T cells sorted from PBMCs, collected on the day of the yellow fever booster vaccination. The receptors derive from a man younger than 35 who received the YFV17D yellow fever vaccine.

The chain's CDR3 is CASSRQGNQPQHF. The CDR3 coding sequence is TGCGCCAGCAGCCGCCAGGGCAATCAGCCCCAGCATTTT. V is TRBV4-1 and J is TRBJ1-5, with unresolved D. V was shortened by 4 bases and J by 2 bases, with 6 bases between the two germline ends. CDR1 and CDR2 from the germline V gene are MGHRA and YSYEKL. The CDR3 loop spans 13 amino acids.

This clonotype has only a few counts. Here the CDR3 DNA reads TGCGCCAGCAGCCACGCCGACAGGGGTAATGAAAAACTGTTTTTT. As protein: CASSHADRGNEKLFF. The rearrangement uses TRBV4-1 and TRBJ1-4; the match to TRBD1 covers 8 bases. CDR3 length: 15 residues. Germline V gene sequence: CDR1 MGHRA, CDR2 YSYEKL. The V gene end was trimmed by 3 bases and the J gene end by 4 bases; junction bases not matched to a gene: 4.

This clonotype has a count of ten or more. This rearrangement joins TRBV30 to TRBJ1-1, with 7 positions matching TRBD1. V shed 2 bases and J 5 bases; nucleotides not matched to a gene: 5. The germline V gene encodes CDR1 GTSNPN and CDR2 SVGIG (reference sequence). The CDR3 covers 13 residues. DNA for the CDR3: TGTGCCTGGAGTAAGGCCAGGGGGACTGAAGCTTTCTTT. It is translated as CAWSKARGTEAFF.

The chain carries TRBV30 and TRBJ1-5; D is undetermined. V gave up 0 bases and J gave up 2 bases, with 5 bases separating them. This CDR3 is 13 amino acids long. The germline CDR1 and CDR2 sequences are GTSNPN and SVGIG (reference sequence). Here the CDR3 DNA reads TGTGCCTGGAGTGTACTCGGCAATCAGCCCCAGCATTTT. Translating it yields CAWSVLGNQPQHF.

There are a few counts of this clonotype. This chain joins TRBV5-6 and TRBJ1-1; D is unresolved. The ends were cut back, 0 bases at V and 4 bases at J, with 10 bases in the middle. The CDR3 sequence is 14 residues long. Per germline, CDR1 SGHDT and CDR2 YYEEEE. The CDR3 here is CASSLGLGTTEAFF. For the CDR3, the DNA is TGTGCCAGCAGCTTGGGCTTGGGAACCACTGAAGCTTTCTTT.

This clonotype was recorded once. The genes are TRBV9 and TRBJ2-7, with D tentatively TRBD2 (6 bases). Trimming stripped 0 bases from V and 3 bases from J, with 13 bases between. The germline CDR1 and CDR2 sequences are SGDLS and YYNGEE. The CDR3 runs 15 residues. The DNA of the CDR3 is TGTGCCAGCAGCGTAGACTTCCGGGGGAGCTACGAGCAGTACTTC. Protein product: CASSVDFRGSYEQYF.

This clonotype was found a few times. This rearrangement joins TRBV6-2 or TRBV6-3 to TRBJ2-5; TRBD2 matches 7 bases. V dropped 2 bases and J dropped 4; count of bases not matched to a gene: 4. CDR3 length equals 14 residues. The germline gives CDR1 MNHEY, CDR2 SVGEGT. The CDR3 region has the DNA TGTGCCAGCAGTTACGAGGGAGGGGTAGAGACCCAGTACTTC. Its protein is CASSYEGGVETQYF.

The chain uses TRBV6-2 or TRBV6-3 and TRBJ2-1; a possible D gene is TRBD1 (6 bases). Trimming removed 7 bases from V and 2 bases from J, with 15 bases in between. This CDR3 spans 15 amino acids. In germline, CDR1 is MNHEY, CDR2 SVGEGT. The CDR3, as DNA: TGTGCCAGCACTCTAAGTGGGGGCCCCTACAATGAGCAGTTCTTC. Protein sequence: CASTLSGGPYNEQFF.

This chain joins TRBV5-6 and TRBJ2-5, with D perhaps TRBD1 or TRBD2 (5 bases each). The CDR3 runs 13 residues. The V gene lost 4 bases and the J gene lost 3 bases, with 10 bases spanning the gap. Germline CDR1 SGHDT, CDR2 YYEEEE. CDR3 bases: TGTGCCAGCAGCCCCGTGGGGGAAGAGACCCAGTACTTC. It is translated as CASSPVGEETQYF.

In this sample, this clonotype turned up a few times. The CDR3 region has the DNA TGTGCCAGCAGTTACTGGGAGGGGCGCGCCGGGGAGCTGTTTTTT. It translates to CASSYWEGRAGELFF. The rearrangement joins TRBV6-5 to TRBJ2-2; 7 nucleotides agree with TRBD2. CDR3 length: 15 amino acids. The germline V gene encodes CDR1 MNHEY and CDR2 SVGAGI. V dropped 1 base and J dropped 6; count of bases not matched to a gene: 5.

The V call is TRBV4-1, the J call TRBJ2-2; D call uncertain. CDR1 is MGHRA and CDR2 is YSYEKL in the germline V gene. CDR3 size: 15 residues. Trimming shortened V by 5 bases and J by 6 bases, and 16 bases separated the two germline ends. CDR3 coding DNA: TGCGCCAGCAGCGATTCGTCGGTCGTGGCCGGGGAGCTGTTTTTT. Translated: CASSDSSVVAGELFF.

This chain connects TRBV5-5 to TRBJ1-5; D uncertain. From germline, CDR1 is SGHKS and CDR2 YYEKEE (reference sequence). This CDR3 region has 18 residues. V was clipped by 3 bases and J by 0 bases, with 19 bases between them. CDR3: CASSSHGEASYSNQPQHF. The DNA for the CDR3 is TGTGCCAGCAGCTCTCACGGCGAGGCGTCCTATAGCAATCAGCCCCAGCATTTT.

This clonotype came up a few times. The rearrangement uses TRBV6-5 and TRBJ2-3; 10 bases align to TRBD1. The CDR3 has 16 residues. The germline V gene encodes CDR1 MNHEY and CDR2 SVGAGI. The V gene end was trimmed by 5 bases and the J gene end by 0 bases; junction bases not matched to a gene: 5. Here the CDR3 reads CASSDRGRSSTDTQYF. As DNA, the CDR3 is TGTGCCAGCAGTGACAGGGGGCGGTCTAGCACAGATACGCAGTATTTT.

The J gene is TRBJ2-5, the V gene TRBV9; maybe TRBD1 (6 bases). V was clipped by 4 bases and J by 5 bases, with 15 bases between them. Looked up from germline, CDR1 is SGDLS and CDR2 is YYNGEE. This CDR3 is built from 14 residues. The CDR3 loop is CASSSRGSGETQYF. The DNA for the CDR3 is TGTGCCAGCAGCTCAAGGGGGTCCGGGGAGACCCAGTACTTC. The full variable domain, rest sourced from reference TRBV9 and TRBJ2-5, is DSGVTQTPKHLITATGQRVTLRCSPRSGDLSVYWYQQSLDQGLQFLIQYYNGEERAKGNILERFSAQQFPDLHSELNLSSLELGDSALYFCASSSRGSGETQYFGPGTRLLVL.

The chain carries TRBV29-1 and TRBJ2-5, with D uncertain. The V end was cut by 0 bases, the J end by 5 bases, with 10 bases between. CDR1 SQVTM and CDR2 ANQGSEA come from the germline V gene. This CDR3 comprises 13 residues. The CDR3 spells CSVEDLEQETQYF. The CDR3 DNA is TGCAGCGTTGAAGATCTCGAACAGGAGACCCAGTACTTC.

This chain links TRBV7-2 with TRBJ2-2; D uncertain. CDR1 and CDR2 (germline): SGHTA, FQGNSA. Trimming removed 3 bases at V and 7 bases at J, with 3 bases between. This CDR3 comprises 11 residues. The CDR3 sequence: CASSFIGELFF. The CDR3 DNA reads TGTGCCAGCAGCTTCATCGGGGAGCTGTTTTTT.